This record looks at one T cell receptor (beta chain) sequence and its context. Antigen: not known. This specimen belongs to a study of cytomegalovirus exposure and HLA in healthy donors. Whole-study results and caveats: The authors enumerated around 150 TCR beta chains as linked to cytomegalovirus. Analysis was carried out at a later point, and it linked a missense DCLRE1C variant to TCR beta V- and J-gene trimming. Later examination showed HLA-associated TCR beta chains had greater clonal expansion than equally common others. CMV antigen specificity of a few CMV-associated chains was confirmed in vitro.

From germline, CDR1 is MGHRA and CDR2 YSYEKL. The CDR3 loop spans 15 amino acids. Trimming cost V 0 bases and J 1 base, with 9 bases left between them. 13 Jbeta primers and 60 Vbeta primers were used for the PCR. Assay used: immunoSEQ multiplex PCR; TCRdb lists only in-frame clones, some missing. Of roughly 52,000 clones detected, approximately 78% appear once; the ten largest clones hold 1.4%. Sequencing was performed on PBMCs. The sequence was obtained from a female donor in good health and CMV-seronegative. The V and J genes are TRBV4-1 and TRBJ1-1; D remains ambiguous. The CDR3 nucleotides are TGCGCCAGCAGCCAAGATTTTCGGGGGAACACTGAAGCTTTCTTT. It translates to CASSQDFRGNTEAFF.